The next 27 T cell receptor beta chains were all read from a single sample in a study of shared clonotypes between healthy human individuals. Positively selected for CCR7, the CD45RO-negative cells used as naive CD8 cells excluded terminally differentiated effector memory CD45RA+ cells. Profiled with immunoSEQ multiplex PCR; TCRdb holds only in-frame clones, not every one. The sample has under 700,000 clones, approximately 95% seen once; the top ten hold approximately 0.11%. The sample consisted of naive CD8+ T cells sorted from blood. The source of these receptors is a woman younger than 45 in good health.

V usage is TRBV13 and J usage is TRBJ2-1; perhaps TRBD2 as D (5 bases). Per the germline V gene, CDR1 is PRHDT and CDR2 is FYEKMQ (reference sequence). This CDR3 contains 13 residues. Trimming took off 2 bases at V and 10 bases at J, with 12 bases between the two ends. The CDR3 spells CASSLWRLGEQFF. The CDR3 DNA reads TGTGCCAGCAGCTTATGGAGGCTTGGGGAGCAGTTCTTC.

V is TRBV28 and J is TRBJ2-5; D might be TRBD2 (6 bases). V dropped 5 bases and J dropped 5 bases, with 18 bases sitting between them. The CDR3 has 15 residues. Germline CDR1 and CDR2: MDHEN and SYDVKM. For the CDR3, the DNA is TGTGCCAGCAGTAATAGCGGAGGACCTGGGGAGACCCAGTACTTC. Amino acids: CASSNSGGPGETQYF.

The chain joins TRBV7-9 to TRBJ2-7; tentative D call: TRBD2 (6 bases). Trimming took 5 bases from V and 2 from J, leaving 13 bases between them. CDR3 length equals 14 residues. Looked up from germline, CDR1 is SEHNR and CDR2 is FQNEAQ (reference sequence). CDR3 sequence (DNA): TGTGCCAGCAGCCTACCTAGCGCTCCCTACGAGCAGTACTTC. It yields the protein CASSLPSAPYEQYF.

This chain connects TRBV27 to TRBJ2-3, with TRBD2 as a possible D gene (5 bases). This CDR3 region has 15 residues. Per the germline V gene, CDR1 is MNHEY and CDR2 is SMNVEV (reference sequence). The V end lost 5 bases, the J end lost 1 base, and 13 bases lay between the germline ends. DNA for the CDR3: TGTGCCAGCAGTCTACTAGGGCTCCGCACAGATACGCAGTATTTT. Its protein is CASSLLGLRTDTQYF.

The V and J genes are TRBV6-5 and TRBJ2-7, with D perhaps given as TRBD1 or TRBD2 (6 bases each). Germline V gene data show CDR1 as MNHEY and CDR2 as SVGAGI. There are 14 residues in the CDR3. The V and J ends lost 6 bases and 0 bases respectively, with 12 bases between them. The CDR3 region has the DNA TGTGCCAGCAGGGAGGGGGACATCTCCTACGAGCAGTACTTC. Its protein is CASREGDISYEQYF.

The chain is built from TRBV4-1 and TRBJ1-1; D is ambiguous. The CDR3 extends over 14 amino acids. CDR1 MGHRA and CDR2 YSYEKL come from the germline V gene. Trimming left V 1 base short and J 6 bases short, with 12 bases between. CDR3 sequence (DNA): TGCGCCAGCAGCCAAGTCTGGCAGGCGGCTGAAGCTTTCTTT. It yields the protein CASSQVWQAAEAFF.

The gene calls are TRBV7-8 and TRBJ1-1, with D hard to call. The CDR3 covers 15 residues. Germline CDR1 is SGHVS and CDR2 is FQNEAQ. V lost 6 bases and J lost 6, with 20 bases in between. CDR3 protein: CASRFGSSSGSEAFF. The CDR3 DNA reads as TGTGCCAGCAGATTTGGGTCTAGCTCGGGGTCTGAAGCTTTCTTT.

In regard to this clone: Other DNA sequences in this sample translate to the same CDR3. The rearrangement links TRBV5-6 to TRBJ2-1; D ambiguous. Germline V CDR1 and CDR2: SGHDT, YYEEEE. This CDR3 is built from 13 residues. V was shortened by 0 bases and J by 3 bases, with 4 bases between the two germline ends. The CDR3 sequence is CASSLGIYNEQFF. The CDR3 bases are TGTGCCAGCAGCTTGGGGATCTACAATGAGCAGTTCTTC.

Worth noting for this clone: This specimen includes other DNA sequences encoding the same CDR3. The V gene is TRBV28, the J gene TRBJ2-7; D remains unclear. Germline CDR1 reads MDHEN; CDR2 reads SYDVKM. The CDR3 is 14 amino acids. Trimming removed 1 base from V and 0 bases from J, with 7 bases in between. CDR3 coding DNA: TGTGCCAGCAGTTTATTGAGAAGCTCCTACGAGCAGTACTTC. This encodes CASSLLRSSYEQYF.

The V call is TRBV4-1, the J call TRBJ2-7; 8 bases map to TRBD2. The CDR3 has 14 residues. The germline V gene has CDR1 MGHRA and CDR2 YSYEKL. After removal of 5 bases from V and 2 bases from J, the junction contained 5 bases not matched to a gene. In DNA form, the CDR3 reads TGCGCCAGCAGCTTTGGACTAGCTCCCTACGAGCAGTACTTC. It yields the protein CASSFGLAPYEQYF.

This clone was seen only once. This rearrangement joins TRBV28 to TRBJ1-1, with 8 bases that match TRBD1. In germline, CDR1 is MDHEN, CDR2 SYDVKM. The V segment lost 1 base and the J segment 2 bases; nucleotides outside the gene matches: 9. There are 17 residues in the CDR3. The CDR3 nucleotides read TGTGCCAGCAGTTTATTAGGGGCAGGGGGCATCAACACTGAAGCTTTCTTT. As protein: CASSLLGAGGINTEAFF.

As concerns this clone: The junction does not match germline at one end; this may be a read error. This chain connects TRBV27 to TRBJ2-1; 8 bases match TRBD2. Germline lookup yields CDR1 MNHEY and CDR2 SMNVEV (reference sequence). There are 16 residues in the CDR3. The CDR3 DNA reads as TGTGCCAGTAGTTTATTTACGGGAGGGCCCTACAATGAGCAGTTCTTC. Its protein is CASSLFTGGPYNEQFF.

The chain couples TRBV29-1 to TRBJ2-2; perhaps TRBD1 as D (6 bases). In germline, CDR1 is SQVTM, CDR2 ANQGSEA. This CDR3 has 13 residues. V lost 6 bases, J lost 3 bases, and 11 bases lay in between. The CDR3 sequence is CSVEGDDTGELFF. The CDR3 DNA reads TGCAGCGTCGAGGGGGATGACACCGGGGAGCTGTTTTTT.

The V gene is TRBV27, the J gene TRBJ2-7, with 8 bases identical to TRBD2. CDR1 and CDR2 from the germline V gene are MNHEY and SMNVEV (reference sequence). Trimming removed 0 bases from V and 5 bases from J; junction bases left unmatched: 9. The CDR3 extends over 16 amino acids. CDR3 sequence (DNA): TGTGCCAGCAGTTTATCCAGCGGGAGTTTTCACGACGAGCAGTACTTC. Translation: CASSLSSGSFHDEQYF.

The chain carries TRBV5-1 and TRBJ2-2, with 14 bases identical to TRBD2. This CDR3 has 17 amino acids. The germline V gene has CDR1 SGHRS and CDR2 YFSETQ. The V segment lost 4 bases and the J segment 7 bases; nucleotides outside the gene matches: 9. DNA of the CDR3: TGCGCCAGCAGCGTGATGGGACTAGCGGGAGAGGTCGGGGAGCTGTTTTTT. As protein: CASSVMGLAGEVGELFF.

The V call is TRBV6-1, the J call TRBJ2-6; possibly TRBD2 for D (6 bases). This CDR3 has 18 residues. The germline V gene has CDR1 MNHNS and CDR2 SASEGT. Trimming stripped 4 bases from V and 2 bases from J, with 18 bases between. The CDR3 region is CASSGAREWSTGANVLTF. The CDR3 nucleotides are TGTGCCAGCAGTGGGGCGCGGGAATGGTCTACTGGGGCCAACGTCCTGACTTTC.

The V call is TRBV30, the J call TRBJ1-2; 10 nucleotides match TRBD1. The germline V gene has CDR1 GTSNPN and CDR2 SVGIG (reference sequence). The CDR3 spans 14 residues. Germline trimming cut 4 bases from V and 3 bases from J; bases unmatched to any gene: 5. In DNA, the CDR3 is TGTGCCTGGACCTCGACAGGGGGCGACTATGGCTACACCTTC. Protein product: CAWTSTGGDYGYTF.

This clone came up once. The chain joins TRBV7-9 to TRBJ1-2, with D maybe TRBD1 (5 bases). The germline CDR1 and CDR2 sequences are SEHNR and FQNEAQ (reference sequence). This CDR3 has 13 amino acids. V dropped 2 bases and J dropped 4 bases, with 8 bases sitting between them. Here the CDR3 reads CASSLRDPYGYTF. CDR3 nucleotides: TGTGCCAGCAGCTTACGGGACCCCTATGGCTACACCTTC.

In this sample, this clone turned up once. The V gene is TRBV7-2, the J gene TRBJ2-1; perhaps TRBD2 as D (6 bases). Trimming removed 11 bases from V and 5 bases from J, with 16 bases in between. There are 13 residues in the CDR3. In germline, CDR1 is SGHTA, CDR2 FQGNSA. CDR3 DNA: TGTGCCGGCTCGCCGGGAGCAGACAATGAGCAGTTCTTC. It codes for CAGSPGADNEQFF.

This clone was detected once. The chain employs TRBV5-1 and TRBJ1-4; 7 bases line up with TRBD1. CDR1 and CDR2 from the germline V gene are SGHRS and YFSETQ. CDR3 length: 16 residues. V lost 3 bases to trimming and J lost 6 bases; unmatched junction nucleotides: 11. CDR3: CASSWGKIDRDEKLFF. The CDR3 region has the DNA TGCGCCAGCAGCTGGGGGAAGATAGACAGGGATGAAAAACTGTTTTTT.

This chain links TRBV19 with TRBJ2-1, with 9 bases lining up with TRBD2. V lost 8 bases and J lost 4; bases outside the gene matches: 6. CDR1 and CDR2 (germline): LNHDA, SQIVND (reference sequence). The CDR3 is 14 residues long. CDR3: CASGPTSGYNEQFF. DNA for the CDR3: TGTGCCAGTGGCCCGACTAGCGGATACAATGAGCAGTTCTTC.

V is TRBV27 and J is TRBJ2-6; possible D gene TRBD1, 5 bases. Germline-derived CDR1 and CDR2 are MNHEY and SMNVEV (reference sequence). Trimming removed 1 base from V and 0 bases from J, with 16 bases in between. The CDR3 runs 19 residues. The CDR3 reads CASSLYSETVISGANVLTF. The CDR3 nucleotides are TGTGCCAGCAGTTTATATTCCGAGACAGTGATCTCTGGGGCCAACGTCCTGACTTTC. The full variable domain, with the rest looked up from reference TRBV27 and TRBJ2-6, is EAQVTQNPRYLITVTGKKLTVTCSQNMNHEYMSWYRQDPGLGLRQIYYSMNVEVTDKGDVPEGYKVSRKEKRNFPLILESPSPNQTSLYFCASSLYSETVISGANVLTFGAGSRLTVL.

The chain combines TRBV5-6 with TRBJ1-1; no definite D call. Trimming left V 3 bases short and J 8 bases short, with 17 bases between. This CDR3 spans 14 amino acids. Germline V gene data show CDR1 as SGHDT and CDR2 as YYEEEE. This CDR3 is CASSSNLKAWEAFF. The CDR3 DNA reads TGTGCCAGCAGCTCAAATCTCAAGGCATGGGAAGCTTTCTTT.

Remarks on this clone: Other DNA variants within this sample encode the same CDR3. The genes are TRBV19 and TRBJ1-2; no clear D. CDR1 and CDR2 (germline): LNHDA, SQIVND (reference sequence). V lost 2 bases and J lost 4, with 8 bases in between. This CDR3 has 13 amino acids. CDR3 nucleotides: TGTGCCAGTAGTATATCAGGAAGCTATGGCTACACCTTC. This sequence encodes CASSISGSYGYTF. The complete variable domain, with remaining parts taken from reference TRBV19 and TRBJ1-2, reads DGGITQSPKYLFRKEGQNVTLSCEQNLNHDAMYWYRQDPGQGLRLIYYSQIVNDFQKGDIAEGYSVSREKKESFPLTVTSAQKNPTAFYLCASSISGSYGYTFGSGTRLTVV.

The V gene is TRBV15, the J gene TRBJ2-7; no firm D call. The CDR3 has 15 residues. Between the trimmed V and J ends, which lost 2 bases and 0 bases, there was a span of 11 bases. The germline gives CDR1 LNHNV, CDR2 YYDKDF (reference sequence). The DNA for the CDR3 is TGTGCCACCAGCAGACTTCCGACGAGCTCCTACGAGCAGTACTTC. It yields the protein CATSRLPTSSYEQYF.

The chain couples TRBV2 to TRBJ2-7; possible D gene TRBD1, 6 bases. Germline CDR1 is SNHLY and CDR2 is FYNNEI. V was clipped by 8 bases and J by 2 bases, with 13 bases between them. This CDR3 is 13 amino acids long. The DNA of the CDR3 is TGTGCCAGCCGTTCGGGGACAACCTACGAGCAGTACTTC. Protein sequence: CASRSGTTYEQYF.

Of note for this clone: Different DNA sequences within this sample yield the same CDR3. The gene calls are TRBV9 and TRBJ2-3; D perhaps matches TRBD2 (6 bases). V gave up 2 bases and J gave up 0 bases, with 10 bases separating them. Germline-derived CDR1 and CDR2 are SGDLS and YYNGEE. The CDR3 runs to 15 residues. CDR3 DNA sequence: TGTGCCAGCAGCGTGGGGGGTGCTAGCACAGATACGCAGTATTTT. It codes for CASSVGGASTDTQYF. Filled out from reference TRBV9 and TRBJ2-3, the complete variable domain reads DSGVTQTPKHLITATGQRVTLRCSPRSGDLSVYWYQQSLDQGLQFLIQYYNGEERAKGNILERFSAQQFPDLHSELNLSSLELGDSALYFCASSVGGASTDTQYFGPGTRLTVL.